This entry lists 17 T cell receptor beta chains sequenced from one sample in a study of cytotoxic CD8 clonotypes in ibrutinib-treated CLL. Repertoires were generated with immunoSEQ multiplex PCR, while TCRdb's copy carries only in-frame clones and drops some. The sample has some 85,000 clones, more than 70% seen once; the top ten hold under 30%. The material sequenced was PBMCs, taken after 24 months of ibrutinib treatment. The receptors come from a human donor with chronic lymphocytic leukemia.

The chain links TRBV28 to TRBJ2-7; 8 bases agree with TRBD1. Germline V gene lookup returns CDR1 MDHEN and CDR2 SYDVKM. The CDR3 has 14 residues. V lost 7 bases and J lost 2; bases outside the gene matches: 7. The CDR3: CASTLQGATYEQYF. In nucleotides, the CDR3 is TGTGCCAGCACTCTCCAGGGGGCCACCTACGAGCAGTACTTC.

The chain employs TRBV7-9 and TRBJ1-2; D is unresolved. Per the germline V gene, CDR1 is SEHNR and CDR2 is FQNEAQ (reference sequence). The ends were cut back, 1 base at V and 13 bases at J, with 10 bases in the middle. The CDR3 runs 11 residues. DNA for the CDR3: TGTGCCAGCAGCTTAGGAGTCTTTTTCACCTTC. Protein product: CASSLGVFFTF.

The chain carries TRBV6-6 and TRBJ1-4; 8 positions match TRBD1. Germline loops: CDR1 MNHNY, CDR2 SVGAGI (reference sequence). The V gene end was trimmed by 4 bases and the J gene end by 7 bases; junction bases not matched to a gene: 5. This CDR3 has 14 amino acids. The CDR3 sequence: CASSWTGSSEKLFF. As DNA, the CDR3 is TGTGCCAGCAGTTGGACAGGGAGTAGTGAAAAACTGTTTTTT.

This sequence joins TRBV28 and TRBJ2-7; D not certain. Trimming took 5 bases from V and 5 from J, leaving 16 bases between them. The CDR3 is made up of 14 amino acids. Germline values: CDR1 MDHEN, CDR2 SYDVKM. CDR3 bases: TGTGCCAGCAGTCCGCAACAACGGCGGAACGAGCAGTACTTC. Translation: CASSPQQRRNEQYF. Full variable domain (rest looked up from reference TRBV28 and TRBJ2-7): DVKVTQSSRYLVKRTGEKVFLECVQDMDHENMFWYRQDPGLGLRLIYFSYDVKMKEKGDIPEGYSVSREKKERFSLILESASTNQTSMYLCASSPQQRRNEQYFGPGTRLTVT.

The rearrangement uses TRBV5-1 and TRBJ1-2; a possible D gene is TRBD1 (5 bases). V dropped 4 bases and J dropped 4 bases, with 14 bases sitting between them. CDR1 SGHRS and CDR2 YFSETQ come from the germline V gene. CDR3 length: 14 amino acids. The CDR3 protein is CASSGKQGVYGYTF. In DNA, the CDR3 is TGCGCCAGCAGCGGCAAGCAGGGAGTCTATGGCTACACCTTC.

Ten or more counts support this clone. This chain links TRBV30 with TRBJ1-2; D is unclear. The CDR3 spans 14 residues. From germline, CDR1 is GTSNPN and CDR2 SVGIG (reference sequence). Between the trimmed V and J ends, which lost 0 bases and 4 bases, there was a span of 12 bases. The CDR3 region is CAWSVWGEGYGYTF. CDR3 nucleotide sequence: TGTGCCTGGAGTGTATGGGGTGAGGGCTATGGCTACACCTTC.

This clone occurred once. The chain is built from TRBV30 and TRBJ1-6; D remains ambiguous. The length of the CDR3 is 14 residues. CDR1 is GTSNPN, CDR2 SVGIG, per germline (reference sequence). V lost 5 bases and J lost 7, with 15 bases in between. Written as DNA, the CDR3 is TGTGCCTGGGATCGTAATAGCCTCAATTCACCCCTCCACTTT. Its translation: CAWDRNSLNSPLHF.

The chain employs TRBV2 and TRBJ1-1, with D maybe TRBD1 (6 bases). Trimming stripped 3 bases from V and 6 bases from J, with 17 bases between. The CDR3 has 15 amino acids. The germline V gene encodes CDR1 SNHLY and CDR2 FYNNEI. The CDR3 bases are TGTGCCAGCAGTGATTTAAGACCAGGGGTTGCTGAAGCTTTCTTT. The encoded protein is CASSDLRPGVAEAFF.

The genes are TRBV11-3 and TRBJ2-1, with 13 bases lining up with TRBD2. CDR3 length equals 18 residues. V lost 5 bases, J lost 8 bases, and 15 bases stayed unmatched. CDR1 is SGHNT, CDR2 YENEEA, per germline. CDR3 bases: TGTGCCAGCAGCAAAACCCACCCTACTAGCGGGGGGGCCCATGAGCAGTTCTTC. It is translated as CASSKTHPTSGGAHEQFF.

A few counts support this clone. The chain uses TRBV5-1 and TRBJ2-5, with TRBD2 as a possible D gene (6 bases). With 0 bases removed from V and 1 base from J, the gap between germline ends came to 10 bases. This CDR3 region has 15 residues. Germline loops: CDR1 SGHRS, CDR2 YFSETQ. CDR3 amino acids: CASSLVAGSQETQYF. CDR3 bases: TGCGCCAGCAGCTTGGTGGCGGGGTCCCAAGAGACCCAGTACTTC.

The V gene is TRBV5-5, the J gene TRBJ2-5, with 7 bases lining up with TRBD1. Per germline, CDR1 SGHKS and CDR2 YYEKEE (reference sequence). V gave up 4 bases and J gave up 5 bases; unmatched junction bases: 5. This CDR3 is 13 amino acids long. This chain's CDR3 is CASSQGGAETQYF. CDR3 nucleotides: TGTGCCAGCAGCCAAGGGGGCGCTGAGACCCAGTACTTC.

V and J are TRBV28 and TRBJ2-7; tentative D call: TRBD1 (6 bases). CDR1 and CDR2 from the germline V gene are MDHEN and SYDVKM. V shed 4 bases and J shed 0 bases, with 13 bases lying between them. The CDR3 is made up of 15 amino acids. Here the CDR3 reads CASSSLRTASYEQYF. The CDR3 DNA reads TGTGCCAGCAGTTCCCTAAGGACAGCCTCCTACGAGCAGTACTTC.

The chain combines TRBV6-1 with TRBJ2-5, with TRBD1 matching over 7 bases. Germline V gives CDR1 MNHNS, CDR2 SASEGT. This CDR3 has 15 residues. With V trimmed by 6 bases and J by 0 bases, 7 bases remained unmatched. CDR3 protein: CASRGQPVYQETQYF. Written as DNA, the CDR3 is TGTGCCAGCAGGGGACAGCCCGTGTACCAAGAGACCCAGTACTTC.

This clone is a singleton in its sample. The CDR3 reads CASSPLARRTNEKLFF. The CDR3 DNA reads TGTGCCAGTAGTCCACTGGCCCGCCGGACTAATGAAAAACTGTTTTTT. The rearrangement uses TRBV19 and TRBJ1-4; D unresolved. The V gene lost 5 bases and the J gene lost 2 bases, with 15 bases spanning the gap. The V gene's germline CDR1 is LNHDA and CDR2 SQIVND (reference sequence). This CDR3 comprises 16 residues. Drawing the rest from reference TRBV19 and TRBJ1-4, the complete variable domain is DGGITQSPKYLFRKEGQNVTLSCEQNLNHDAMYWYRQDPGQGLRLIYYSQIVNDFQKGDIAEGYSVSREKKESFPLTVTSAQKNPTAFYLCASSPLARRTNEKLFFGSGTQLSVL.

The sample holds one count of this clone. The chain links TRBV7-2 to TRBJ1-1, with a weak D call TRBD1 (5 bases). Germline V gene data show CDR1 as SGHTA and CDR2 as FQGNSA. V was trimmed by 3 bases and J by 0 bases, leaving 8 bases between them. The CDR3 runs to 14 residues. DNA of the CDR3: TGTGCCAGCAGCTTCGGGGGACTGAACACTGAAGCTTTCTTT. Translated: CASSFGGLNTEAFF.

The chain links TRBV29-1 to TRBJ2-3, with D unclear. Germline-derived CDR1 and CDR2 are SQVTM and ANQGSEA. The CDR3 is 14 amino acids. Trimming stripped 6 bases from V and 0 bases from J, with 13 bases between. CDR3 amino acids: CSVRGMESTDTQYF. CDR3 nucleotides: TGCAGCGTCCGTGGTATGGAGAGCACAGATACGCAGTATTTT.

The CDR3 loop reads CAWSWGREQYF. Here the CDR3 DNA reads TGTGCCTGGAGCTGGGGAAGGGAGCAGTACTTC. The rearrangement joins TRBV30 to TRBJ2-7, with no clear D. Trimming pared 3 bases from V and 7 bases from J, leaving 10 bases between. This CDR3 is 11 amino acids long. Germline V gives CDR1 GTSNPN, CDR2 SVGIG (reference sequence).